This T cell receptor beta chain was identified in a study of response to subunit inactivated influenza vaccine. Findings of the study overall: The authors proposed limited new T cell recruitment per seasonal influenza vaccination.

The CDR3 spans 17 residues. Germline lookup yields CDR1 KGHDR and CDR2 SFDVKD. The J segment lost 8 bases and the V segment lost 4 bases, leaving 13 bases of the junction unmatched. Comment on this clonotype: The antigen remains undetermined.

TCRdb reprocessed the RT-PCR reads with MiXCR, giving one entry per CDR3 protein. Of roughly 170,000 distinct CDR3 sequences detected, around 9% appear once; the ten largest clones hold approximately 11%. This specimen consisted of non-naive T cells sorted from PBMCs, obtained on the day of vaccination. The clonotype comes from a man aged 50 to 59 who received an inactivated influenza vaccine. J is TRBJ2-1 and V is TRBV24-1, with TRBD2 identical over 10 bases. CDR3 coding DNA: TGTGCCACCAGTGACGTAACCGGGACTAGCGACCACTATGAGCAGTTCTTC. Its protein product is CATSDVTGTSDHYEQFF.